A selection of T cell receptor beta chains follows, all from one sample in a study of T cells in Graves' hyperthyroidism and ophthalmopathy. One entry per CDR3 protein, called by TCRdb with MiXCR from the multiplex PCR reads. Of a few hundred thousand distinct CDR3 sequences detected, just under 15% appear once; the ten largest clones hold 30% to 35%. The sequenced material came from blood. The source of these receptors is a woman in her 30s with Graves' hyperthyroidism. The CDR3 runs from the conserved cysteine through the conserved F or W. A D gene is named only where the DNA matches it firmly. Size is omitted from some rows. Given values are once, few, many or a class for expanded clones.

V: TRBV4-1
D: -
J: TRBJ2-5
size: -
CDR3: CASSQVPRDDETQYF
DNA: TGCGCCAGCAGCCAAGTCCCCCGAGACGATGAGACCCAGTACTTC

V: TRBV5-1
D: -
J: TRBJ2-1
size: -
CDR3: CASSFTSHNEQFF
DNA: TGCGCCAGCAGCTTTACCAGCCACAATGAGCAGTTCTTC

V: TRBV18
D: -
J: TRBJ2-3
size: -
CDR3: CASSPPAKASTDTQYF
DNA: TGTGCCAGCTCCCCGCCCGCTAAGGCTAGCACAGATACGCAGTATTTT

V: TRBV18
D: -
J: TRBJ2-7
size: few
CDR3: CASSQNHDEQYF
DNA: TGTGCCAGCTCCCAAAACCACGACGAGCAGTACTTC

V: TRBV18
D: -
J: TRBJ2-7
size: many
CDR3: CASSPGGTSSYEQYF
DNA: TGTGCCAGCTCACCAGGCGGGACGAGCTCCTACGAGCAGTACTTC

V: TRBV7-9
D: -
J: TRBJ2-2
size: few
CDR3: CASSSKGGSGELFF
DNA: TGTGCCAGCAGCTCGAAGGGGGGGTCGGGGGAGCTGTTTTTT

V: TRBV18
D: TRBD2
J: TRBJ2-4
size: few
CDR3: CASSGGTAKNIQYF
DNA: TGTGCCAGCTCCGGGGGGACAGCCAAAAACATTCAGTACTTC

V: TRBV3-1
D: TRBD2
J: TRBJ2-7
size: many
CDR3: CASSQAAGDYEQYF
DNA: TGTGCCAGCAGCCAGGCAGCGGGAGACTACGAGCAGTACTTC

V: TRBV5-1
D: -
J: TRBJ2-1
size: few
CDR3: CASSLLLAPNNEQFF
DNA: TGCGCCAGCAGCTTGTTGCTAGCGCCCAACAATGAGCAGTTCTTC

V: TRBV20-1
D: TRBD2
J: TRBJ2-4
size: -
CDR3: CSARGSSGRRLAKNIQYF
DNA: TGCAGTGCTAGAGGTTCTAGCGGGAGACGCCTTGCCAAAAACATTCAGTACTTC

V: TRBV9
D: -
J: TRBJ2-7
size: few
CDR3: CASSVDGSNFYYEQYF
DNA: TGTGCCAGCAGCGTAGATGGCTCAAATTTTTACTACGAGCAGTACTTC

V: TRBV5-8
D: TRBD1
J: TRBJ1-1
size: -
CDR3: CASSLQPRKGAGEAFF
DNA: TGTGCCAGCAGCTTGCAACCACGCAAGGGGGCTGGTGAAGCTTTCTTT

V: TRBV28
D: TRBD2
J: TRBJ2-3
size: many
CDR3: CASTLRTSGLGDTQYF
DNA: TGTGCCAGCACCTTGAGGACTAGCGGACTGGGGGATACGCAGTATTTT

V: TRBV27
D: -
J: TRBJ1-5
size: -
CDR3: CASSLSRTASNQPQHF
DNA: TGTGCCAGCAGTTTATCGAGGACAGCTAGCAATCAGCCCCAGCATTTT

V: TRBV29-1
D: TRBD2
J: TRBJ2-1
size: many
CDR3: CSAKRGTSGRADSYNEQFF
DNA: TGCAGCGCAAAGCGCGGGACTAGCGGGAGGGCCGACTCCTACAATGAGCAGTTCTTC

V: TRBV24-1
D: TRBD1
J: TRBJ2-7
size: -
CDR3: CATSDPTGQGVYEQYF
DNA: TGTGCCACCAGTGATCCCACGGGACAGGGAGTCTACGAGCAGTACTTC

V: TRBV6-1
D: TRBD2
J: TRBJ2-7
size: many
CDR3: CASSTIASSGGHYEQYF
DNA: TGTGCCAGCAGTACGATTGCATCTAGCGGGGGCCACTACGAGCAGTACTTC

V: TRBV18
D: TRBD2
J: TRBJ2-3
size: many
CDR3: CASSPPGLAGGDTQYF
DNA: TGTGCCAGCTCACCCCCGGGCCTAGCGGGAGGAGATACGCAGTATTTT

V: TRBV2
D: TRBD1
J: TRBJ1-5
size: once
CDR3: CASSQQGEGNQPQHF
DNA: TGTGCCAGCAGTCAACAGGGGGAGGGCAATCAGCCCCAGCATTTT

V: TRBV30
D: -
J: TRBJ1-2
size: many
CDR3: CAQRWRAYGYTF
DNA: TGTGCCCAGCGGTGGCGCGCCTATGGCTACACCTTC

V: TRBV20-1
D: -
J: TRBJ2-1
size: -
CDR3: CSASNFGRENEQFF
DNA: TGCAGTGCTAGCAACTTCGGGAGAGAAAATGAGCAGTTCTTC

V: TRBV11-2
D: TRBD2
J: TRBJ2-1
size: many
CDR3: CASSYGGGIGYNEQFF
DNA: TGTGCCAGCAGCTATGGGGGGGGGATAGGCTACAATGAGCAGTTCTTC

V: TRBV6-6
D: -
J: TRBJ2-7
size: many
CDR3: CASSYSKSSVTYEQYF
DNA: TGTGCCAGCAGTTACTCAAAGTCCAGCGTGACCTACGAGCAGTACTTC

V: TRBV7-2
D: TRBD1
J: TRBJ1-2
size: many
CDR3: CASSLDRGGYTF
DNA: TGTGCCAGCAGCTTGGACAGGGGCGGCTACACCTTC

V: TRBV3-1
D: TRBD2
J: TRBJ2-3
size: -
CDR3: CASSQASSGSRSDTQYF
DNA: TGTGCCAGCAGCCAAGCCTCTAGCGGGAGTAGGTCAGATACGCAGTATTTT

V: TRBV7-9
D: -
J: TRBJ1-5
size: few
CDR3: CASSLGDGSNQPQHF
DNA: TGTGCCAGCAGCTTAGGTGATGGGTCAAATCAGCCCCAGCATTTT

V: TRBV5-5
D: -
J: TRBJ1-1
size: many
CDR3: CASSPYQRQGLLMNTEAFF
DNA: TGTGCCAGCAGCCCCTACCAGCGCCAGGGCCTACTCATGAACACTGAAGCTTTCTTT

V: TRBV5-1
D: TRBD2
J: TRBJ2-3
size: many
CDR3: CASSGGLAGSTDTQYF
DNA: TGCGCCAGCAGCGGGGGACTAGCGGGTTCCACAGATACGCAGTATTTT

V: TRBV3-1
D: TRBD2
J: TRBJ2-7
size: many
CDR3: CASSPAGPYEQYF
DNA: TGTGCCAGCAGCCCAGCGGGACCCTACGAGCAGTACTTC